This T cell receptor beta chain was found in a study of T cells in Graves' hyperthyroidism and ophthalmopathy. Between the trimmed V and J ends, which lost 6 bases and 3 bases, there was a span of 16 bases. CDR1 is SGDLS and CDR2 is YYNGEE in the germline V gene. This CDR3 region has 15 residues. Amplification targeted TCR beta CDR3 regions from RNA transcripts. A set of HTBI primers served as the primers for a first-round RT-PCR of the TCR CDR3. TCRdb reprocessed the multiplex PCR reads with MiXCR, giving one entry per CDR3 protein. The data show around 380,000 distinct CDR3 sequences, roughly 13% seen once.

The chain employs TRBV9 and TRBJ2-1; D may be TRBD2 (5 bases). Material: blood. The sequence came from a man aged 25 to 40 with Graves' hyperthyroidism that later progressed to Graves' ophthalmopathy. DNA for the CDR3: TGTGCCAGCACCACCGAGGGCGCCGGCTACAATGAGCAGTTCTTC. It encodes CASTTEGAGYNEQFF.